This T cell receptor (beta chain) was obtained from a study of blood T cell dynamics during melanoma immunotherapy. The method was immunoSEQ multiplex PCR; TCRdb's version includes in-frame clones alone and lacks a portion of them. The data contain 3,500 to 5,500 clones, just over 95% of them singletons. V lost 7 bases, J lost 4 bases, and 17 bases lay in between. Germline V gene lookup returns CDR1 LNHDA and CDR2 SQIVND (reference sequence). This CDR3 has 15 amino acids. Specified time point: pre-treatment baseline. Disease control meant complete response, partial response or stable disease at 12 weeks.

The sample here was effector memory CD8+ T cells from blood, taken from a patient treated with checkpoint blockade. V and J are TRBV19 and TRBJ2-1, with a possible D match to TRBD2 (5 bases). This receptor was obtained from a human donor with melanoma. CDR3 loop: CASNPSWTGYNEQFF. CDR3 bases: TGTGCCAGTAACCCGAGTTGGACGGGGTACAATGAGCAGTTCTTC. Together with reference TRBV19 and TRBJ2-1, the CDR3 gives the full variable domain: DGGITQSPKYLFRKEGQNVTLSCEQNLNHDAMYWYRQDPGQGLRLIYYSQIVNDFQKGDIAEGYSVSREKKESFPLTVTSAQKNPTAFYLCASNPSWTGYNEQFFGPGTRLTVL.